Listed here are 15 T cell receptor beta chains from one sample, sequenced in a study of blood T cell repertoires in COVID-19. The method was immunoSEQ multiplex PCR; TCRdb's version includes in-frame clones alone and lacks a portion of them. The sample has about 140,000 clones; 80% to 90% are singletons. The sample taken for sequencing was peripheral blood. The receptor source for this set is an older woman with acute or convalescent COVID-19.

This chain connects TRBV21-1 to TRBJ2-2; the table's TRBD1 call for D was not verified on the DNA. TRBV21-1 is reported as a pseudogene. The CDR3 covers 17 residues. The chain's CDR3 is CASSNPHRGRHTGELFF. The DNA of the CDR3 is TGTGCCAGCAGCAACCCGCACAGGGGGCGTCACACCGGGGAGCTGTTTTTT.

The V gene is TRBV6-2 or TRBV6-3, the J gene TRBJ2-7; TRBD1 is a possible D gene (5 bases). Germline loops: CDR1 MNHEY, CDR2 SVGEGT. With 2 bases removed from V and 7 bases from J, the gap between germline ends came to 18 bases. The CDR3 covers 15 residues. The CDR3 region is CASSYLQSRVGEQYF. The CDR3 nucleotides read TGTGCCAGCAGTTACCTCCAGTCCAGGGTCGGTGAGCAGTACTTC.

The CDR3 is CAIGFPGQVNTEAFF. CDR3 nucleotides: TGTGCCATCGGCTTCCCGGGACAAGTGAACACTGAAGCTTTCTTT. The chain has TRBV10-3 and TRBJ1-1, with a possible D match to TRBD1 (6 bases). Germline loops: CDR1 ENHRY, CDR2 SYGVKD. The CDR3 contains 15 residues. The V gene lost 8 bases and the J gene lost 0 bases, with 16 bases spanning the gap.

V usage is TRBV28 and J usage is TRBJ1-3; D remains unclear. V was trimmed by 6 bases and J by 6 bases, leaving 6 bases between them. Germline values: CDR1 MDHEN, CDR2 SYDVKM. CDR3 length: 11 amino acids. The CDR3 loop reads CASSHINTIYF. The CDR3 region has the DNA TGTGCCAGCAGCCACATAAACACCATATATTTT.

The chain links TRBV27 to TRBJ2-1, with 7 bases fitting TRBD2. There are 16 residues in the CDR3. V shed 2 bases and J 0 bases; nucleotides not matched to a gene: 4. Germline V lookup: CDR1 MNHEY, CDR2 SMNVEV (reference sequence). The chain's CDR3 is CASSLVGGSSYNEQFF. CDR3 nucleotide sequence: TGTGCCAGCAGTTTAGTCGGGGGGAGCTCCTACAATGAGCAGTTCTTC.

J is TRBJ1-2 and V is TRBV4-2, with 10 positions matching TRBD1. Germline V gene data show CDR1 as LGHNA and CDR2 as YNFKEQ. This CDR3 has 15 residues. The V segment lost 1 base and the J segment 6 bases; nucleotides outside the gene matches: 5. The CDR3 region is CASSQVDRGRDGYTF. The CDR3 nucleotides read TGTGCCAGCAGCCAAGTAGACAGGGGGCGAGATGGCTACACCTTC.

The chain combines TRBV6-5 with TRBJ1-6; 7 bases match TRBD1. Germline V gene lookup returns CDR1 MNHEY and CDR2 SVGAGI. V was pared by 7 bases and J by 9 bases, with 9 bases of the junction left unmatched. The CDR3 contains 14 residues. The CDR3 DNA is TGTGCCAGCAAGACCCAGGGGGTGGCTTCACCCCTCCACTTT. Translated: CASKTQGVASPLHF.

The rearrangement uses TRBV5-4 and TRBJ1-4; D perhaps matches TRBD1 (6 bases). CDR1 is SGHNT, CDR2 YYREEE, per germline (reference sequence). The CDR3 extends over 17 amino acids. The germline V and J ends were trimmed by 1 base and 3 bases, with 16 bases remaining between them. CDR3 sequence (DNA): TGTGCCAGCAGCTTGTATAAGGGGGTAGAAGCTAATGAAAAACTGTTTTTT. As protein: CASSLYKGVEANEKLFF. Full variable domain (missing parts from reference TRBV5-4 and TRBJ1-4): ETGVTQSPTHLIKTRGQQVTLRCSSQSGHNTVSWYQQALGQGPQFIFQYYREEENGRGNFPPRFSGLQFPNYSSELNVNALELDDSALYLCASSLYKGVEANEKLFFGSGTQLSVL.

The chain uses TRBV9 and TRBJ1-1, with unresolved D. CDR1 SGDLS and CDR2 YYNGEE come from the germline V gene. V gave up 0 bases and J gave up 0 bases, with 6 bases separating them. This CDR3 is 14 amino acids long. CDR3 in amino acids: CASSVEDLNTEAFF. For the CDR3, the DNA is TGTGCCAGCAGCGTAGAAGACTTGAACACTGAAGCTTTCTTT.

J is TRBJ2-6 and V is TRBV19; 11 bases align to TRBD1. The trim removed 3 bases at V and 2 bases at J, leaving 3 bases unmatched. The CDR3 runs to 17 residues. Germline CDR1 LNHDA, CDR2 SQIVND (reference sequence). DNA of the CDR3: TGTGCCAGTAGTATTGGGACAGGGGGACCTGGGGCCAACGTCCTGACTTTC. Its protein product is CASSIGTGGPGANVLTF.

The chain carries TRBV5-8 and TRBJ2-3; D possibly corresponds to TRBD1 (6 bases). The V gene lost 1 base and the J gene lost 3 bases, with 12 bases spanning the gap. Germline V gene data show CDR1 as SGHTS and CDR2 as YDEGEE. CDR3 length: 15 residues. CDR3 loop: CASSLHGTKTDTQYF. Written as DNA, the CDR3 is TGTGCCAGCAGCTTGCACGGGACAAAAACAGATACGCAGTATTTT.

The chain employs TRBV3-1 (or the pseudogene TRBV3-2) and TRBJ1-4, with TRBD1 matching over 7 bases. V lost 4 bases and J lost 2; bases outside the gene matches: 13. The germline V gene encodes CDR1 LGHDT and CDR2 YNNKEL (reference sequence). This CDR3 has 18 residues. CDR3 sequence (DNA): TGTGCCAGCAGCCCACCACAGGGGTTAGGCTCGACTAATGAAAAACTGTTTTTT. Translation: CASSPPQGLGSTNEKLFF.

The gene calls are TRBV7-2 and TRBJ2-1; TRBD2 matches 7 bases. V dropped 1 base and J dropped 3; count of bases not matched to a gene: 6. Germline V gives CDR1 SGHTA, CDR2 FQGNSA. This CDR3 has 16 amino acids. The CDR3 DNA is TGTGCCAGCAGCTTAGATTGGGAGGGGATCTACAATGAGCAGTTCTTC. Amino acids: CASSLDWEGIYNEQFF.

The chain is built from TRBV28 and TRBJ2-2, with a weak D call TRBD2 (5 bases). CDR3 size: 17 residues. Germline values: CDR1 MDHEN, CDR2 SYDVKM. Trimming left V 7 bases short and J 0 bases short, with 18 bases between. CDR3 in DNA: TGTGCCAGCAACCACCAAATAGGGAGTCCGAACACCGGGGAGCTGTTTTTT. The encoded protein is CASNHQIGSPNTGELFF.

This clone occurred a few times. The chain recombines TRBV5-1 with TRBJ1-1; TRBD1 is a possible D gene (5 bases). The CDR3 extends over 14 amino acids. Germline V gene lookup returns CDR1 SGHRS and CDR2 YFSETQ. Deletions cut 4 bases from V and 2 bases from J, with 12 bases between. The CDR3 here is CASSPTQGNTEAFF. The CDR3 DNA reads as TGCGCCAGCAGCCCCACGCAGGGCAACACTGAAGCTTTCTTT.